This T cell receptor (beta chain) was captured in a study of pediatric ulcerative colitis. This was a survey-level run. Clones were read by immunoSEQ multiplex PCR, and TCRdb kept only the in-frame ones, dropping some. The sample records over 45,000 clones, 78% being singletons. Study outcomes and limitations: Clonal expansions reduced rectal repertoire diversity in acute severe colitis. Blood-rectal clonal overlap within each person was significantly higher in ulcerative colitis patients than controls. All ulcerative colitis patients, but no controls, carried two rectal clonotypes.

V was pared by 5 bases and J by 15 bases, with 13 bases of the junction left unmatched. CDR1 and CDR2 from the germline V gene are MGHRA and YSYEKL. The CDR3 is made up of 13 amino acids. During colonoscopy, one to two rectal pinch biopsies were collected. As regards this clone: Antigen: not known.

Material for sequencing was gut tissue. This TCR came from a girl between 10 and 17 years old with moderate ulcerative colitis. The chain combines TRBV4-1 with TRBJ2-1; TRBD1 matches at 7 bases. The DNA for the CDR3 is TGCGCCAGCAGCTCCGAACTCGGGACAGTGAGGTTCTTC. Its translation is CASSSELGTVRFF.